A selection of T cell receptor beta chains follows, all from one sample in a study of OX40 agonist ivuxolimab in advanced cancers. Profiling relied on immunoSEQ multiplex PCR, and the TCRdb table lists in-frame clones only, not all of them. The sample lists roughly 8,600 clones, approximately 72% seen once, with roughly 15% in the top ten. The input for sequencing was CD4+ or CD8+ T cells sorted from blood, taken in a trial of the OX40 agonist ivuxolimab. Every receptor here comes from an adult with an advanced solid tumor such as melanoma, head and neck, liver or kidney cancer. Each CDR3 is given with its conserved first and last residue. D genes are given only for firm matches. Rows may omit the clone size; those that give it use once, few, many or a size class.

abundance,j_gene,d_gene,v_gene,CDR3aa,CDR3nt
.,TRBJ2-1,TRBD1,TRBV7-7,CASSAGTGGHEQFF,TGTGCCAGCAGCGCCGGGACAGGGGGCCATGAGCAGTTCTTC
.,TRBJ2-1,.,TRBV27,CASSLGLRRNSDEQFF,TGTGCCAGCAGTTTAGGCCTAAGACGAAATTCGGATGAGCAGTTCTTC
.,TRBJ2-7,.,TRBV7-9,CASSFGTSLYEQYF,TGTGCCAGCAGCTTCGGGACATCACTATACGAGCAGTACTTC
.,TRBJ2-3,TRBD1,TRBV9,CASSGQGPDTQYF,TGTGCCAGCAGCGGACAGGGCCCAGATACGCAGTATTTT
once,TRBJ2-3,TRBD2,TRBV7-9,CARTGGRTEPDTQYF,TGTGCCAGGACGGGGGGGCGGACAGAGCCAGATACGCAGTATTTT
.,TRBJ2-7,TRBD1,TRBV5-1,CASSLAQGAYEQYF,TGCGCCAGCAGCTTGGCACAGGGGGCGTACGAGCAGTACTTC
once,TRBJ2-5,TRBD1,TRBV2,CARSRSRDSQETQYF,TGTGCCAGGTCCCGGTCCCGGGACAGCCAGGAGACCCAGTACTTC
.,TRBJ1-5,TRBD1,TRBV6-5,CASSPGTEYQPQHF,TGTGCCAGCAGTCCCGGGACAGAATATCAGCCCCAGCATTTT
.,TRBJ2-7,.,TRBV5-1,CANSFGPGAGEQYF,.
.,TRBJ2-7,.,TRBV7-3,CASSLSPGSYEQYF,TGTGCCAGCAGCTTATCCCCGGGATCCTACGAGCAGTACTTC
.,TRBJ2-5,.,TRBV19,CASSGVETQYF,TGTGCCAGTAGTGGGGTGGAGACCCAGTACTTC
once,TRBJ2-1,TRBD2,TRBV5-1,CASSRGAGNEQFF,TGCGCCAGCAGCCGGGGAGCGGGGAATGAGCAGTTCTTC
.,TRBJ2-3,TRBD2,TRBV6-4,CASSDGTSGGADTQYF,TGTGCCAGCAGTGACGGGACTAGCGGGGGGGCAGATACGCAGTATTTT
.,TRBJ1-1,.,TRBV20-1,CSAPVAAEAFF,TGCAGTGCCCCGGTGGCCGCTGAAGCTTTCTTT
.,TRBJ2-4,.,TRBV10-3,CAGGDMDIQYF,TGTGCCGGAGGGGATATGGACATTCAGTACTTC
once,TRBJ1-1,.,TRBV27,CASRSLNTEAFF,TGTGCCAGCAGGAGCCTGAACACTGAAGCTTTCTTT
.,TRBJ2-3,.,TRBV5-4,CASSLWGGGDTQYF,TGTGCCAGCAGCTTGTGGGGGGGCGGGGATACGCAGTATTTT
.,TRBJ2-3,.,TRBV15,CATSRGYADTQYF,TGTGCCACCAGCAGGGGGTATGCAGATACGCAGTATTTT
.,TRBJ1-5,.,TRBV5-5,CASSLDRDSNQPQHF,TGTGCCAGCAGCTTGGACAGGGATAGCAATCAGCCCCAGCATTTT
.,TRBJ2-7,TRBD2,TRBV7-3,CASSLGTSRVGVGVDYEQYF,TGTGCCAGCAGCTTAGGGACTAGTAGGGTCGGAGTTGGGGTTGACTACGAGCAGTACTTC